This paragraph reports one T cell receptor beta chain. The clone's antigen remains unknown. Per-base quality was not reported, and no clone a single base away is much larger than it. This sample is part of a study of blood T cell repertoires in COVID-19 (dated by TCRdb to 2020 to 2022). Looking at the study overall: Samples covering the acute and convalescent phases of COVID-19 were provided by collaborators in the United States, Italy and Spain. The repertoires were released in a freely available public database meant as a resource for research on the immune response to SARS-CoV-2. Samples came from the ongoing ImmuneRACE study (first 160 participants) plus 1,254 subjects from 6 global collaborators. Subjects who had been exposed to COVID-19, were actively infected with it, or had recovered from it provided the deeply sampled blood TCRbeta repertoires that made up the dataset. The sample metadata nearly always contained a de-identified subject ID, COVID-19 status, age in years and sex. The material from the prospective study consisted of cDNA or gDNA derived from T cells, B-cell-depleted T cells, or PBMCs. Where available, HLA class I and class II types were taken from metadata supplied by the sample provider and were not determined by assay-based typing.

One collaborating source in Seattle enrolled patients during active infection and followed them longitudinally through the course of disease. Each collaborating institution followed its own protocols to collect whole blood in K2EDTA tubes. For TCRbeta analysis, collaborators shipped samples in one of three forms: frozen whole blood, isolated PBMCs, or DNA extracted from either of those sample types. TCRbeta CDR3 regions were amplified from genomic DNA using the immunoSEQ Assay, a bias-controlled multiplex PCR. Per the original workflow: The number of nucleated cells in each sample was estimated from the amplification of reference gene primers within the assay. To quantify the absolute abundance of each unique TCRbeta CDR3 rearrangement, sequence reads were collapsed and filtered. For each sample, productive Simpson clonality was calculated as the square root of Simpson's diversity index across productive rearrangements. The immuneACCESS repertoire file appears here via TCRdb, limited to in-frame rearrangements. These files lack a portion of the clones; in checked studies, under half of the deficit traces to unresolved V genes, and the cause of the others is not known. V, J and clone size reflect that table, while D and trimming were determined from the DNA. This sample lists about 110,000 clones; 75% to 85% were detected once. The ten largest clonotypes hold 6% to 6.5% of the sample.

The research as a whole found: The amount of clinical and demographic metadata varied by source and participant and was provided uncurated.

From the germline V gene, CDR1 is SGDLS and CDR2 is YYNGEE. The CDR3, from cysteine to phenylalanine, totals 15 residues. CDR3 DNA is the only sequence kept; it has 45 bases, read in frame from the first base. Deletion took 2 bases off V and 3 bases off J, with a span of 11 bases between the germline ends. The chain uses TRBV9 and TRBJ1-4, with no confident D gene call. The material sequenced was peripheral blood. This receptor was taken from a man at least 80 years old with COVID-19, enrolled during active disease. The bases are TGTGCCAGCAGCGTTTGGAAAGGAGCTAATGAAAAACTGTTTTTT. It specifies CASSVWKGANEKLFF.